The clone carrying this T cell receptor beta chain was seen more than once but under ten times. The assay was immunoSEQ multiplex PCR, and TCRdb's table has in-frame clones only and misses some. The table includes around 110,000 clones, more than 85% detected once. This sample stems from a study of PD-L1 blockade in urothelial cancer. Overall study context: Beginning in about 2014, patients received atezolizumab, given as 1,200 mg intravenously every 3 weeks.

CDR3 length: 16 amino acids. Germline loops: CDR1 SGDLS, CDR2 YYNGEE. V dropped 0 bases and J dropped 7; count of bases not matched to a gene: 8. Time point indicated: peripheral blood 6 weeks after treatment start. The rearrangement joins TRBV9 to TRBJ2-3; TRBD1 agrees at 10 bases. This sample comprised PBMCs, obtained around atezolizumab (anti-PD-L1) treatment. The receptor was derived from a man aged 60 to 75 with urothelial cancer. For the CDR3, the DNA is TGTGCCAGCAGCGTAGAGGGGACAGGGGTGGTGAATACGCAGTATTTT. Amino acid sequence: CASSVEGTGVVNTQYF.